This T cell receptor beta chain was obtained from a study of cytomegalovirus exposure and HLA in healthy donors. Whole-study context: Falling in the Caucasian-associated ancestry cluster were 65% to 90% of around 370 genotyped donors.

There are 14 residues in the CDR3. V lost 1 base and J 3 bases, leaving 10 bases between the germline ends. Per germline, CDR1 KGHSH and CDR2 LQKENI. PCR primers comprised 60 Vbeta and 13 Jbeta primers. Repertoires were generated with immunoSEQ multiplex PCR, while TCRdb's copy carries only in-frame clones and drops some. Of some 140,000 clones in the sample, less than 80% are singletons; the top ten hold approximately 6.2%. This clone was seen more than once but under ten times. Sequencing used PBMCs. The rearrangement links TRBV18 to TRBJ2-7; D remains unclear. The clonotype was recovered from a man in his forties in good health and CMV-seropositive. Here the CDR3 DNA reads TGTGCCAGCTCACCACAGACTGACTTCTACGAGCAGTACTTC. Its protein product is CASSPQTDFYEQYF. Complete variable domain (other parts from reference TRBV18 and TRBJ2-7): NAGVMQNPRHLVRRRGQEARLRCSPMKGHSHVYWYRQLPEEGLKFMVYLQKENIIDESGMPKERFSAEFPKEGPSILRIQQVVRGDSAAYFCASSPQTDFYEQYFGPGTRLTVT.